These 29 T cell receptor beta chains were all obtained from the same sample, sequenced in a study of graft-versus-host responses after intestinal transplantation. The method was immunoSEQ multiplex PCR; TCRdb's version includes in-frame clones alone and lacks a portion of them. The table shows roughly 97,000 clones, with 90% occurring only once. The sequenced sample was PBMCs, obtained around 68 weeks after intestinal transplant. The receptors were sampled from a human patient who received an intestinal transplant, so some T cells may come from the graft donor.

This chain joins TRBV5-5 and TRBJ1-3; 8 bases line up with TRBD1. J lost 2 bases, V lost 1 base, and 2 bases had no gene match. The CDR3 sequence is 15 residues long. The germline gives CDR1 SGHKS, CDR2 YYEKEE (reference sequence). The CDR3 is CASSLHRGTGNTIYF. For the CDR3, the DNA is TGTGCCAGCAGCTTGCACAGGGGGACTGGAAACACCATATATTTT.

The J gene is TRBJ2-5, the V gene TRBV5-6; the match to TRBD1 covers 8 bases. The CDR3 is 13 residues long. Looked up from germline, CDR1 is SGHDT and CDR2 is YYEEEE. J lost 5 bases, V lost 4 bases, and 4 bases had no gene match. As DNA, the CDR3 is TGTGCCAGCAGCCTGGGGGACAGGGAGACCCAGTACTTC. Translated, it gives CASSLGDRETQYF.

This chain joins TRBV9 and TRBJ1-1, with 8 bases matching TRBD1. The CDR3 is 14 residues long. In germline, CDR1 is SGDLS, CDR2 YYNGEE. The junction had 7 bases not matched to a gene; V was cut back by 4 bases and J by 5 bases. The CDR3 DNA reads TGTGCCAGCAGCTCTGGACAGGGAGGGACTGAAGCTTTCTTT. Translation: CASSSGQGGTEAFF.

This chain joins TRBV7-6 and TRBJ2-1; 9 positions agree with TRBD2. The CDR3 is 17 amino acids. CDR1 and CDR2 from the germline V gene are SGHVS and FNYEAQ. V lost 5 bases to trimming and J lost 0 bases; unmatched junction nucleotides: 8. CDR3 protein: CASSPGAGGYSYNEQFF. Written as DNA, the CDR3 is TGTGCCAGCAGCCCCGGGGCGGGGGGGTACTCCTACAATGAGCAGTTCTTC.

J is TRBJ2-1 and V is TRBV29-1; 7 nucleotides match TRBD1. The CDR3 sequence is 14 residues long. CDR1 and CDR2 from the germline V gene are SQVTM and ANQGSEA. J gave up 3 bases and V 7 bases, and 9 bases lay outside the gene matches. This chain's CDR3 is CSASQGVIYNEQFF. Here the CDR3 DNA reads TGCAGCGCCTCCCAGGGGGTTATCTACAATGAGCAGTTCTTC.

The genes are TRBV2 and TRBJ1-5; perhaps TRBD1 as D (6 bases). V lost 8 bases and J 4 bases, leaving 12 bases between the germline ends. This CDR3 has 13 residues. The V gene's germline CDR1 is SNHLY and CDR2 FYNNEI. CDR3 bases: TGTGCCAGCCGACGGGACAATAATCAGCCCCAGCATTTT. This sequence encodes CASRRDNNQPQHF.

The rearrangement joins TRBV9 to TRBJ2-2; D not resolved. CDR1 and CDR2 (germline): SGDLS, YYNGEE. This CDR3 comprises 13 residues. Trimming took off 7 bases at V and 0 bases at J, with 7 bases between the two ends. CDR3 in amino acids: CASSLTNTGELFF. The CDR3 DNA reads TGTGCCAGCTCGCTTACGAACACCGGGGAGCTGTTTTTT.

The V call is TRBV4-1, the J call TRBJ2-7, with 10 bases that match TRBD1. The ends lost 0 bases at V and 5 bases at J; junction bases unmatched: 4. CDR1 and CDR2 (germline): MGHRA, YSYEKL. This CDR3 contains 15 residues. The CDR3 sequence: CASSQETGQGDEQYF. The CDR3 bases are TGCGCCAGCAGCCAAGAGACTGGACAGGGGGACGAGCAGTACTTC.

The chain employs TRBV6-1 and TRBJ2-7; 9 positions agree with TRBD1. V shed 4 bases and J 3 bases; nucleotides not matched to a gene: 10. Germline V gene sequence: CDR1 MNHNS, CDR2 SASEGT. There are 16 residues in the CDR3. The CDR3 sequence: CASSAPDRGGNYEQYF. Here the CDR3 DNA reads TGTGCCAGCAGTGCCCCGGACAGGGGAGGAAACTACGAGCAGTACTTC.

The chain links TRBV7-9 to TRBJ2-7; TRBD1 matches 9 bases. The CDR3 length is 14 residues. Germline V gives CDR1 SEHNR, CDR2 FQNEAQ (reference sequence). The V gene end was trimmed by 4 bases and the J gene end by 2 bases; junction bases not matched to a gene: 3. The CDR3 sequence: CASSSWTGAYEQYF. CDR3 sequence (DNA): TGTGCCAGCAGCTCCTGGACAGGGGCCTACGAGCAGTACTTC.

The rearrangement uses TRBV7-3 and TRBJ1-5, with D possibly matching TRBD1 (5 bases). The CDR3 contains 17 residues. From germline, CDR1 is SGHTA and CDR2 FQGTGA. V dropped 3 bases and J dropped 0 bases, with 15 bases sitting between them. The CDR3 bases are TGTGCCAGCAGCTTGGAGGGACTACCCTATAGCAATCAGCCCCAGCATTTT. This encodes CASSLEGLPYSNQPQHF.

The chain joins TRBV29-1 to TRBJ2-1, with D perhaps matching TRBD1 (6 bases). Germline V CDR1 and CDR2: SQVTM, ANQGSEA. There are 15 residues in the CDR3. The V end lost 1 base, the J end lost 5 bases, and 15 bases lay between the germline ends. The chain's CDR3 is CSVEGGRGKDNEQFF. Here the CDR3 DNA reads TGCAGCGTTGAAGGGGGTAGGGGGAAGGACAATGAGCAGTTCTTC.

This clone was picked up one time. The chain carries TRBV10-1 and TRBJ1-3, with TRBD1 matching over 9 bases. Germline CDR1 is WNHNN and CDR2 is SYGVQD (reference sequence). The CDR3 loop spans 16 amino acids. V trimming: 0 bases; J trimming: 3 bases; junction bases outside the gene matches: 3. Here the CDR3 reads CASSESMDRGGNTIYF. CDR3 in DNA: TGCGCCAGCAGTGAGTCGATGGACAGGGGTGGAAACACCATATATTTT.

This clone was counted between two and nine times. This chain's CDR3 is CASRPIGTASGNTIYF. The CDR3 nucleotides read TGTGCCAGCAGGCCCATAGGGACAGCCTCTGGAAACACCATATATTTT. The V and J genes are TRBV27 and TRBJ1-3, with TRBD1 matching 7 bases. V gave up 6 bases and J gave up 0 bases; unmatched junction bases: 8. CDR3 length: 16 amino acids. Per germline, CDR1 MNHEY and CDR2 SMNVEV (reference sequence).

The chain recombines TRBV2 with TRBJ1-1; tentative D call: TRBD1 (5 bases). The V and J ends lost 10 bases and 4 bases respectively, with 10 bases between them. Germline values: CDR1 SNHLY, CDR2 FYNNEI. The CDR3 runs 11 residues. The CDR3 sequence: CATGGGTEAFF. In DNA form, the CDR3 reads TGTGCCACGGGGGGGGGCACTGAAGCTTTCTTT. Full variable domain (remainder filled in from reference TRBV2 and TRBJ1-1): EPEVTQTPSHQVTQMGQEVILRCVPISNHLYFYWYRQILGQKVEFLVSFYNNEISEKSEIFDDQFSVERPDGSNFTLKIRSTKLEDSAMYFCATGGGTEAFFGQGTRLTVV.

The rearrangement links TRBV5-1 to TRBJ2-5, with D unclear. Germline loops: CDR1 SGHRS, CDR2 YFSETQ. Between the trimmed V and J ends, which lost 4 bases and 4 bases, there was a span of 20 bases. CDR3 length equals 16 residues. The CDR3 loop is CASSEDVGQFLETQYF. In nucleotides, the CDR3 is TGCGCCAGCAGCGAGGACGTCGGGCAGTTCTTAGAGACCCAGTACTTC. The entire variable domain, with the rest obtained from reference TRBV5-1 and TRBJ2-5, is as follows: KAGVTQTPRYLIKTRGQQVTLSCSPISGHRSVSWYQQTPGQGLQFLFEYFSETQRNKGNFPGRFSGRQFSNSRSEMNVSTLELGDSALYLCASSEDVGQFLETQYFGPGTRLLVL.

V gene TRBV4-2 combines with J gene TRBJ1-6, with no clear D. V lost 4 bases and J 5 bases, leaving 21 bases between the germline ends. The CDR3 runs to 18 residues. The V gene's germline CDR1 is LGHNA and CDR2 YNFKEQ. The CDR3 spells CASSPHFGAFENNSPLHF. As DNA, the CDR3 is TGTGCCAGCAGCCCCCATTTCGGCGCTTTCGAAAATAATTCACCCCTCCACTTT.

The chain employs TRBV5-4 and TRBJ1-6; 7 nucleotides match TRBD1. Germline loops: CDR1 SGHNT, CDR2 YYREEE (reference sequence). This CDR3 is 15 amino acids long. With V trimmed by 4 bases and J by 3 bases, 4 bases remained unmatched. The CDR3 DNA is TGTGCCAGCAGCGGGGGGGACAGCTATAATTCACCCCTCCACTTT. Encoded protein: CASSGGDSYNSPLHF.

This clone was counted between two and nine times. The chain uses TRBV7-2 and TRBJ2-7; D call uncertain. CDR3 length: 12 amino acids. The V gene lost 3 bases and the J gene lost 6 bases, with 9 bases spanning the gap. Looked up from germline, CDR1 is SGHTA and CDR2 is FQGNSA. The CDR3 nucleotides read TGTGCCAGCAGCTTCTTCAGTTCCGAGCAGTACTTC. It specifies CASSFFSSEQYF.

The V gene is TRBV6-5, the J gene TRBJ2-7; perhaps TRBD1 as D (5 bases). The germline CDR1 and CDR2 sequences are MNHEY and SVGAGI. The CDR3 contains 14 residues. With 3 bases removed from V and 1 base from J, the gap between germline ends came to 10 bases. CDR3 sequence: CASSYRAGSYEQYF. CDR3 bases: TGTGCCAGCAGTTATAGGGCAGGGTCCTACGAGCAGTACTTC.

J is TRBJ2-7 and V is TRBV5-6, with a weak D call TRBD2 (7 bases). Trimming took 5 bases from V and 7 from J, leaving 16 bases between them. Germline V lookup: CDR1 SGHDT, CDR2 YYEEEE. The CDR3 contains 13 residues. The CDR3 bases are TGTGCCAGCAGACCGCAGGGAGGGGGTGAGCAGTACTTC. It is translated as CASRPQGGGEQYF.

V and J are TRBV6-4 and TRBJ2-1, with TRBD2 matching over 9 bases. The CDR3 spans 16 residues. Trimming took 7 bases from V and 0 from J; bases not matched to a gene: 7. Per the germline V gene, CDR1 is MRHNA and CDR2 is SNTAGT. The CDR3 DNA follows: TGTGCCAGCAAGAGGACTAGCGAGAGCTCCTACAATGAGCAGTTCTTC. This sequence encodes CASKRTSESSYNEQFF.

The genes are TRBV10-3 and TRBJ2-1; TRBD1 aligns across 10 bases. The germline V gene encodes CDR1 ENHRY and CDR2 SYGVKD. J lost 4 bases, V lost 7 bases, and 10 bases had no gene match. The CDR3 is 16 residues long. This chain's CDR3 is CAITQGQGGAYNEQFF. Here the CDR3 DNA reads TGTGCCATCACCCAAGGACAGGGGGGGGCTTACAATGAGCAGTTCTTC.

This chain joins TRBV6-1 and TRBJ1-5; 10 bases are a match to TRBD1. The CDR3 is 15 amino acids. After removal of 5 bases from V and 4 bases from J, the junction contained 5 bases not matched to a gene. The V gene's germline CDR1 is MNHNS and CDR2 SASEGT. CDR3 protein: CASSPGQGGNQPQHF. Written as DNA, the CDR3 is TGTGCCAGCAGTCCTGGACAGGGGGGGAATCAGCCCCAGCATTTT.

The V gene is TRBV13, the J gene TRBJ2-7; a weak D match, TRBD2 (6 bases). The germline V gene has CDR1 PRHDT and CDR2 FYEKMQ (reference sequence). The germline V and J ends were trimmed by 0 bases and 0 bases, with 12 bases remaining between them. This CDR3 is built from 16 residues. The CDR3 coding sequence is TGTGCCAGCAGCTTAGGCCCGGGGGAGAACTCCTACGAGCAGTACTTC. It yields the protein CASSLGPGENSYEQYF.

V and J are TRBV10-1 and TRBJ2-5; no clear D. This CDR3 is 11 amino acids long. The V gene lost 8 bases and the J gene lost 2 bases, with 6 bases spanning the gap. Germline V gene sequence: CDR1 WNHNN, CDR2 SYGVQD (reference sequence). The CDR3 here is CASATQETQYF. CDR3 DNA sequence: TGCGCCAGCGCCACTCAAGAGACCCAGTACTTC.

This chain uses TRBV7-2 with TRBJ2-7; the match to TRBD1 covers 10 bases. CDR3 length equals 14 residues. Trimming at V came to 3 bases and at J to 8 bases, leaving 7 bases not matched to a gene. From germline, CDR1 is SGHTA and CDR2 FQGNSA. CDR3 nucleotide sequence: TGTGCCAGCAGCTTGGGGACAGGGGTCCCAAAGCAGTACTTC. Translation: CASSLGTGVPKQYF.

The CDR3 sequence is CASKSPVGTDTQYF. The CDR3 bases are TGTGCCAGCAAGTCCCCCGTAGGGACAGATACGCAGTATTTT. V gene TRBV6-1 combines with J gene TRBJ2-3; no clear D. The length of the CDR3 is 14 residues. Trimming pared 7 bases from V and 3 bases from J, leaving 14 bases between. From germline, CDR1 is MNHNS and CDR2 SASEGT.

This sequence joins TRBV19 and TRBJ1-2; 7 bases are shared with TRBD1. Germline V gene lookup returns CDR1 LNHDA and CDR2 SQIVND (reference sequence). This CDR3 spans 15 amino acids. Trimming took 8 bases from V and 7 from J; bases not matched to a gene: 16. In DNA, the CDR3 is TGTGCCAGTGGGAACGCCGACAGGGTTGGGAGTGGCTACACCTTC. Translation gives CASGNADRVGSGYTF.